This section outlines one TCR beta chain sequence together with its context. This sample stems from a study of Ad26.COV2.S vaccination and SARS-CoV-2 variants. Germline V gene data show CDR1 as WNHNN and CDR2 as SYGVQD (reference sequence). This CDR3 is 13 amino acids long. The V segment lost 8 bases and the J segment 5 bases; nucleotides outside the gene matches: 7. Treatment defined: roughly 19 received Ad26.COV2.S at low or high dose, single or two shots; about 5 received placebo; per-sample allocation not given. It was on day 63 after the first vaccine or placebo injection that samples were taken. Clones were read by immunoSEQ multiplex PCR, and TCRdb kept only the in-frame ones, dropping some. This sample has roughly 380,000 clones, with more than 75% found just once.

Here the sequenced sample was peripheral blood, taken in a trial of Ad26.COV2.S vaccine versus placebo. This clonotype was obtained from a person aged 18-60 years who received the Ad26.COV2.S COVID-19 vaccine or a placebo. V and J are TRBV10-1 and TRBJ1-1, with 8 positions matching TRBD1. The CDR3 DNA reads TGCGCCAGCGGAGACGGACAGGGAACTGAAGCTTTCTTT. This gives the protein CASGDGQGTEAFF.